These 23 T cell receptor beta chains were all obtained from the same sample, sequenced in a study of cytomegalovirus exposure and HLA in healthy donors. Use of 60 Vbeta and 13 Jbeta primers characterized the PCR. Repertoires were generated with immunoSEQ multiplex PCR, while TCRdb's copy carries only in-frame clones and drops some. The table lists 100,000 or so clones, roughly 70% of them singletons. The sample was PBMCs. These receptors came from a man aged 35 to 55 in good health and CMV-seropositive.

J is TRBJ2-5 and V is TRBV5-1; D is perhaps TRBD2 (5 bases). V dropped 3 bases and J dropped 5 bases, with 14 bases sitting between them. CDR3 length equals 14 residues. CDR1 SGHRS and CDR2 YFSETQ come from the germline V gene. The chain's CDR3 is CASSWDPDWETQYF. The CDR3 region has the DNA TGCGCCAGCAGCTGGGATCCGGACTGGGAGACCCAGTACTTC.

This clone was detected only a few times. This chain links TRBV7-9 with TRBJ2-5; 7 positions match TRBD2. The length of the CDR3 is 16 residues. Germline CDR1 SEHNR, CDR2 FQNEAQ (reference sequence). V lost 4 bases to trimming and J lost 2 bases; unmatched junction nucleotides: 10. CDR3 loop: CASSSLGLEGQETQYF. The CDR3 bases are TGTGCCAGCAGCTCCCTCGGACTAGAGGGACAAGAGACCCAGTACTTC.

This clone occurred a few times. The rearrangement uses TRBV28 and TRBJ1-1; D is possibly TRBD1 (5 bases). CDR1 and CDR2 (germline): MDHEN, SYDVKM. Trimming left V 5 bases short and J 1 base short, with 11 bases between. The CDR3 runs to 14 residues. This CDR3 is CASSKDSANTEAFF. DNA for the CDR3: TGTGCCAGCAGTAAAGACAGTGCGAACACTGAAGCTTTCTTT.

The chain combines TRBV5-4 with TRBJ1-5, with 10 bases lining up with TRBD1. Germline CDR1 and CDR2: SGHNT and YYREEE (reference sequence). This CDR3 spans 16 amino acids. V lost 5 bases, J lost 1 base, and 6 bases stayed unmatched. This chain's CDR3 is CASRVWGQGSNQPQHF. The CDR3 DNA reads as TGTGCCAGCAGGGTGTGGGGACAGGGGAGCAATCAGCCCCAGCATTTT. Supplemented by reference TRBV5-4 and TRBJ1-5, the full variable domain reads ETGVTQSPTHLIKTRGQQVTLRCSSQSGHNTVSWYQQALGQGPQFIFQYYREEENGRGNFPPRFSGLQFPNYSSELNVNALELDDSALYLCASRVWGQGSNQPQHFGDGTRLSIL.

J is TRBJ2-1 and V is TRBV5-4; D possibly corresponds to TRBD2 (5 bases). Trimming took 5 bases from V and 9 from J, leaving 15 bases between them. The germline V gene encodes CDR1 SGHNT and CDR2 YYREEE (reference sequence). The CDR3 extends over 13 amino acids. Here the CDR3 DNA reads TGTGCCAGCAGTCCGCCGGGGAGAGGTGAGCAGTTCTTC. Its translation is CASSPPGRGEQFF. Using reference TRBV5-4 and TRBJ2-1 for the parts outside the CDR3, the full variable domain is ETGVTQSPTHLIKTRGQQVTLRCSSQSGHNTVSWYQQALGQGPQFIFQYYREEENGRGNFPPRFSGLQFPNYSSELNVNALELDDSALYLCASSPPGRGEQFFGPGTRLTVL.

Comment on this clone: At the DNA level, this CDR3 is encoded by other sequences in the same sample as well. J is TRBJ2-7 and V is TRBV2, with a weak D call TRBD1 (5 bases). V shed 8 bases and J shed 0 bases, with 11 bases lying between them. This CDR3 has 13 residues. Germline V lookup: CDR1 SNHLY, CDR2 FYNNEI. CDR3 DNA sequence: TGTGCCAGCTTTGGACAAAGCTCCTACGAGCAGTACGTC. Amino acids: CASFGQSSYEQYV.

The chain couples TRBV5-1 to TRBJ2-5; no reliable D call. The CDR3 is 15 amino acids. V was pared by 6 bases and J by 0 bases, with 15 bases between. Looked up from germline, CDR1 is SGHRS and CDR2 is YFSETQ. The CDR3 sequence: CASTAHGGNQETQYF. CDR3 nucleotide sequence: TGCGCCAGCACCGCTCACGGCGGAAACCAAGAGACCCAGTACTTC.

V gene TRBV29-1 combines with J gene TRBJ2-1, with TRBD2 matching over 7 bases. V lost 5 bases, J lost 0 bases, and 10 bases stayed unmatched. CDR1 and CDR2 (germline): SQVTM, ANQGSEA. The CDR3 is 16 residues long. The CDR3 DNA reads as TGCAGCGTTTTTTCAGTAGGCGGGAGCTCCTACAATGAGCAGTTCTTC. It specifies CSVFSVGGSSYNEQFF.

This clone appeared a few times. The rearrangement uses TRBV7-9 and TRBJ2-7; TRBD1 matches at 9 bases. The CDR3 has 16 residues. V lost 4 bases to trimming and J lost 1 base; unmatched junction nucleotides: 8. Germline V gene sequence: CDR1 SEHNR, CDR2 FQNEAQ (reference sequence). The CDR3 DNA sequence: TGTGCCAGCAGCTCATTACAGGGGGCAAGATCCTACGAGCAGTACGTC. Translating it yields CASSSLQGARSYEQYV.

V gene TRBV5-1 combines with J gene TRBJ2-1; 7 nucleotides agree with TRBD1. The germline CDR1 and CDR2 sequences are SGHRS and YFSETQ. The CDR3 consists of 14 residues. With V trimmed by 2 bases and J by 10 bases, 9 bases remained unmatched. CDR3 sequence (DNA): TGCGCCAGCAGCTTAAACGGACAGGCCCGGGAGCAGTTCTTC. It is translated as CASSLNGQAREQFF.

This clone was detected only a few times. The genes are TRBV4-1 and TRBJ2-7; D remains ambiguous. V was trimmed by 1 base and J by 0 bases, leaving 10 bases between them. Per germline, CDR1 MGHRA and CDR2 YSYEKL. The CDR3 is 15 amino acids. CDR3 amino acids: CASSQGGSGSYEQYF. The CDR3 DNA follows: TGCGCCAGCAGCCAAGGCGGAAGTGGCTCCTACGAGCAGTACTTC.

This clone was observed a few times. V usage is TRBV6-1 and J usage is TRBJ1-2, with TRBD1 as a possible D gene (5 bases). CDR3 length: 15 amino acids. Looked up from germline, CDR1 is MNHNS and CDR2 is SASEGT. V gave up 5 bases and J gave up 0 bases, with 13 bases separating them. In nucleotides, the CDR3 is TGTGCCAGCAGTCCCTCCGGGGGTTCTAACTATGGCTACACCTTC. Protein sequence: CASSPSGGSNYGYTF.

This chain connects TRBV4-1 to TRBJ1-5; TRBD1 is a possible D gene (6 bases). The CDR3 is 16 residues long. CDR1 and CDR2 (germline): MGHRA, YSYEKL. V was cut by 0 bases and J by 4 bases, with 13 bases left in between. The CDR3 bases are TGCGCCAGCAGCCAAGAGGGGGGGGCGGGTAATCAGCCCCAGCATTTT. Translation: CASSQEGGAGNQPQHF.

This sequence joins TRBV30 and TRBJ2-7, with 7 positions matching TRBD2. With V trimmed by 2 bases and J by 3 bases, 10 bases remained unmatched. CDR1 is GTSNPN and CDR2 is SVGIG in the germline V gene (reference sequence). The CDR3 runs 15 residues. CDR3 bases: TGTGCCTGGAGTCCTGCTGGCGCGGGAGTCTACGAGCAGTACTTC. Encoded protein: CAWSPAGAGVYEQYF.

V is TRBV18 and J is TRBJ2-5; 7 positions agree with TRBD1. CDR1 is KGHSH and CDR2 is LQKENI in the germline V gene. The CDR3 length is 14 residues. Trimming took 3 bases from V and 1 from J; bases not matched to a gene: 2. CDR3: CASSPGQRQETQYF. The CDR3, as DNA: TGTGCCAGCTCACCGGGACAGCGCCAAGAGACCCAGTACTTC.

This clone turned up a few times. The J gene is TRBJ2-6, the V gene TRBV30; 7 positions agree with TRBD1. The CDR3 contains 16 residues. Trimming at V came to 6 bases and at J to 0 bases, leaving 8 bases not matched to a gene. CDR1 and CDR2 from the germline V gene are GTSNPN and SVGIG (reference sequence). CDR3 loop: CACTGTDISGANVLTF. For the CDR3, the DNA is TGTGCCTGTACCGGGACAGACATCTCTGGGGCCAACGTCCTGACTTTC.

J is TRBJ2-7 and V is TRBV5-4; D is undetermined. Trimming removed 0 bases at V and 3 bases at J, with 7 bases between. CDR1 is SGHNT, CDR2 YYREEE, per germline (reference sequence). CDR3 length equals 13 residues. The CDR3 sequence is CASSLVSDYEQYF. The CDR3 DNA reads as TGTGCCAGCAGCTTGGTGTCAGACTACGAGCAGTACTTC.

This clone was found a few times. This sequence joins TRBV27 and TRBJ1-4; TRBD1 matches at 10 bases. V was clipped by 4 bases and J by 4 bases; unmatched bases: 0. CDR3 length: 14 residues. CDR1 is MNHEY and CDR2 is SMNVEV in the germline V gene (reference sequence). CDR3 in DNA: TGTGCCAGCAGTTGGACAGGGGGTAATGAAAAACTGTTTTTT. Translated, it gives CASSWTGGNEKLFF.

J is TRBJ2-7 and V is TRBV7-2; 7 positions match TRBD2. V lost 0 bases and J lost 3; bases outside the gene matches: 2. The germline V gene has CDR1 SGHTA and CDR2 FQGNSA. The CDR3 is 14 residues long. The CDR3 sequence: CASSLAGDYYEQYF. The CDR3 DNA reads TGTGCCAGCAGCTTAGCAGGGGACTACTACGAGCAGTACTTC.

V is TRBV6-1 and J is TRBJ1-1; the D is unclear. Per germline, CDR1 MNHNS and CDR2 SASEGT. Between the trimmed V and J ends, which lost 2 bases and 1 base, there was a span of 11 bases. The CDR3 sequence is 15 residues long. The CDR3 sequence: CASSEYKPQNTEAFF. Written as DNA, the CDR3 is TGTGCCAGCAGTGAATATAAGCCCCAGAACACTGAAGCTTTCTTT.

This clone was counted only a few times. V gene TRBV13 combines with J gene TRBJ1-5; 7 bases fit TRBD1. This CDR3 spans 14 amino acids. The junction had 5 bases not matched to a gene; V was cut back by 5 bases and J by 4 bases. Germline V gene lookup returns CDR1 PRHDT and CDR2 FYEKMQ (reference sequence). CDR3 protein: CASSDGTANQPQHF. CDR3 coding DNA: TGTGCCAGCAGCGACGGGACAGCAAATCAGCCCCAGCATTTT. Supplemented by reference TRBV13 and TRBJ1-5, the full variable domain reads AAGVIQSPRHLIKEKRETATLKCYPIPRHDTVYWYQQGPGQDPQFLISFYEKMQSDKGSIPDRFSAQQFSDYHSELNMSSLELGDSALYFCASSDGTANQPQHFGDGTRLSIL.

In this sample, this clone turned up once. DNA for the CDR3: TGTGCCAGTAGTGCCAGCGGGAGTGGGGCAGCTGCTAAGCAGTACTTC. Residues: CASSASGSGAAAKQYF. This sequence joins TRBV19 and TRBJ2-7, with TRBD2 matching 8 bases. The V gene's germline CDR1 is LNHDA and CDR2 SQIVND (reference sequence). J gave up 8 bases and V 5 bases, and 17 bases lay outside the gene matches. The CDR3 loop spans 16 amino acids.

J is TRBJ1-5 and V is TRBV13; 7 bases are a match to TRBD1. Looked up from germline, CDR1 is PRHDT and CDR2 is FYEKMQ (reference sequence). This CDR3 has 14 residues. The V gene end was trimmed by 3 bases and the J gene end by 6 bases; junction bases not matched to a gene: 5. The chain's CDR3 is CASSFRGIGQPQHF. Written as DNA, the CDR3 is TGTGCCAGCAGCTTCAGGGGGATAGGTCAGCCCCAGCATTTT.